This T cell receptor (beta chain) was observed in a study of CD8 T cells in Susac syndrome. Study observations and caveats: The CD4+ T cell repertoire of patients with Susac syndrome showed no detectable clonal expansion.

TEMRA cells were enriched by FACS, while CD8+ and CD4+ T cells were obtained through a negative isolation that was performed magnetically. An input of roughly 0.45 to 1 ug of RNA was subjected to reverse transcription using random hexamers. Each CDR3 protein is one row after TCRdb ran MiXCR on the immunoSEQ multiplex PCR reads. The sample contains more than 150,000 distinct CDR3 sequences, more than 90% of which appear only once. Notes on this clonotype: The target antigen is unknown.

The TCR originated in a human donor with Susac syndrome. The material sequenced was CD4+ T cells from PBMCs.

The CDR3 loop is CSVAGTFSGANVLTF. The CDR3 nucleotides are TGCAGCGTGGCAGGTACCTTCTCTGGGGCCAACGTCCTGACTTTC. This chain joins TRBV29-1 and TRBJ2-6; D not certain. V shed 6 bases and J shed 0 bases, with 12 bases lying between them. The CDR3 loop spans 15 amino acids. Germline V gene sequence: CDR1 SQVTM, CDR2 ANQGSEA.